The rows below give T cell receptor beta chains drawn from one sample of a study of cytomegalovirus exposure and HLA in healthy donors. Only in-frame clones appear in the TCRdb table, and some are missing; sequencing was by immunoSEQ multiplex PCR. The sample yields 150,000 to 200,000 clones, approximately 67% seen once. The sample taken for sequencing was PBMCs. The origin of the receptors is a woman under 30 in good health and CMV-seropositive. Each CDR3 is given with its conserved first and last residue. The D gene is left open where the match is weak. Clone size is not always given. Where it is, it says once, few, many or a class for expanded clones.

-	-	TRBJ2-5	TRBV27	CASSFNPGAQQETQYF	TGTGCCAGCAGTTTTAATCCAGGGGCCCAACAAGAGACCCAGTACTTC
-	TRBD1	TRBJ1-5	TRBV18	CASRAGTGDQPQHF	TGTGCCAGCCGAGCCGGGACAGGGGATCAGCCCCAGCATTTT
-	TRBD2	TRBJ2-7	TRBV7-9	CASSFDSGRTPSEQYF	TGTGCCAGCAGCTTCGACAGCGGGAGGACCCCCTCGGAGCAGTACTTC
-	-	TRBJ1-1	TRBV7-6	CASSFGGRRGTEAFF	TGTGCCAGCAGCTTTGGCGGGCGTCGGGGCACTGAAGCTTTCTTT
-	TRBD2	TRBJ2-1	TRBV4-1	CASSQTKRGKIYNEQFF	TGCGCCAGCAGCCAAACGAAGCGGGGGAAAATCTACAATGAGCAGTTCTTC
-	TRBD2	TRBJ2-3	TRBV18	CASRMSGSETDTQYF	TGTGCCAGCCGAATGAGCGGGAGTGAAACAGATACGCAGTATTTT
-	TRBD1	TRBJ1-1	TRBV5-6	CASSLAWDREGDTEAFF	TGTGCCAGCAGCTTGGCGTGGGACAGGGAGGGGGACACTGAAGCTTTCTTT
-	-	TRBJ2-3	TRBV7-9	CASSLVGRRTDTQYF	TGTGCCAGCAGCTTAGTGGGGAGACGCACAGATACGCAGTATTTT
-	TRBD1	TRBJ1-1	TRBV27	CASSRNRGRGTEAFF	TGTGCCAGCAGTCGCAACAGGGGGCGAGGGACTGAAGCTTTCTTT
-	-	TRBJ2-7	TRBV19	CASSIGYEQYF	TGTGCCAGTAGTATCGGCTACGAGCAGTACTTC
-	TRBD1	TRBJ1-1	TRBV7-2	CASSSGQGQWTEAFF	TGTGCCAGCAGCTCAGGACAGGGGCAATGGACTGAAGCTTTCTTT
few	TRBD2	TRBJ2-5	TRBV9	CASSVQAGGQETQYF	TGTGCCAGCAGCGTACAAGCGGGGGGGCAAGAGACCCAGTACTTC
-	TRBD2	TRBJ2-6	TRBV9	CASSVVGGLAGSSGANVLTF	TGTGCCAGCAGCGTAGTTGGAGGACTAGCGGGATCCTCTGGGGCCAACGTCCTGACTTTC
few	TRBD1	TRBJ2-5	TRBV6-5	CASSEQGKGTQYF	TGTGCCAGCAGTGAACAGGGGAAGGGGACCCAGTACTTC
-	TRBD1	TRBJ2-7	TRBV4-1	CASSRARTGPYEQYF	TGCGCCAGCAGCCGGGCCCGGACAGGCCCTTACGAGCAGTACTTC
-	TRBD1	TRBJ1-2	TRBV4-3	CASSQGTGMFGYTF	TGCGCCAGCAGCCAAGGGACAGGGATGTTCGGCTACACCTTC
-	-	TRBJ2-3	TRBV6-5	CASSFERGADTQYF	TGTGCCAGCAGCTTCGAACGAGGCGCAGATACGCAGTATTTT
-	-	TRBJ2-3	TRBV25-1	CASSAVEILPTDTQYF	TGTGCCAGCAGTGCCGTTGAGATTTTACCCACAGATACGCAGTATTTT
few	TRBD1	TRBJ1-1	TRBV7-9	CASSPPRTGNTEAFF	TGTGCCAGCAGCCCCCCCCGGACAGGGAACACCGAAGCTTTCTTT
-	TRBD1	TRBJ2-7	TRBV27	CASSFGTGPYEQYF	TGTGCCAGCAGTTTCGGGACAGGGCCCTACGAGCAGTACTTC
-	-	TRBJ2-5	TRBV6-1	CASTRGGKQYF	TGTGCCAGCACCAGAGGGGGTAAGCAGTACTTC
-	TRBD2	TRBJ2-1	TRBV7-3	CASSSRGSGREPARYNEQFF	TGTGCCAGCAGCTCCCGGGGTAGCGGGAGGGAGCCTGCCCGCTACAATGAGCAGTTCTTC
few	-	TRBJ1-5	TRBV5-1	CASSFTGQPQHF	TGCGCCAGCAGCTTCACAGGTCAGCCCCAGCATTTT
once	-	TRBJ2-7	TRBV5-1	CASSLDVYYEQYF	TGCGCCAGCAGCTTGGACGTCTACTACGAGCAGTACTTC
-	TRBD1	TRBJ2-5	TRBV4-1	CASSQAGTGKETQYF	TGCGCCAGCAGCCAGGCCGGGACAGGGAAAGAGACCCAGTACTTC
-	TRBD1	TRBJ1-5	TRBV7-8	CASSTREGADQPQHF	TGTGCCAGCAGCACCCGCGAGGGGGCGGATCAGCCCCAGCATTTT
-	-	TRBJ1-1	TRBV7-9	CASSPAGLYTEAFF	TGTGCCAGCAGTCCCGCAGGGCTTTACACTGAAGCTTTCTTT
few	-	TRBJ2-7	TRBV27	CASSFERQVRYEQYF	TGTGCCAGCAGTTTCGAGCGTCAAGTGCGGTACGAGCAGTACTTC
-	-	TRBJ2-1	TRBV7-9	CAITEGWLNNEQFF	TGTGCCATCACCGAGGGTTGGCTTAACAATGAGCAGTTCTTC
-	-	TRBJ2-6	TRBV27	CASSATGNRANVLTF	TGTGCCAGCAGTGCCACAGGGAACCGGGCCAACGTCCTGACTTTC
-	TRBD1	TRBJ1-2	TRBV7-9	CASSLSETGSYGYTF	TGTGCCAGCAGCTTATCAGAGACAGGGTCCTATGGCTACACCTTC
few	TRBD2	TRBJ2-3	TRBV5-1	CASSSRLVLAGERWVTDTQYF	TGCGCCAGCAGCTCCCGACTCGTGCTAGCGGGAGAGCGGTGGGTCACAGATACGCAGTATTTT
few	TRBD2	TRBJ2-5	TRBV6-5	CASSWGGRSETQYF	TGTGCCAGCAGTTGGGGCGGGAGGTCAGAGACCCAGTACTTC
-	-	TRBJ1-1	TRBV27	CASRGRTNTEAFF	TGTGCCAGCAGGGGCCGTACGAACACTGAGGCTTTCTTT
-	-	TRBJ1-2	TRBV19	CASSGPGYVGIGYTF	TGTGCCAGTAGTGGTCCCGGCTATGTGGGCATTGGCTACACCTTC
-	-	TRBJ2-7	TRBV7-9	CASSSWVGDTYEQYF	TGTGCCAGCAGCTCGTGGGTGGGAGACACCTACGAGCAGTACTTC
-	-	TRBJ2-3	TRBV30	CAWGREAGHPRDTQYF	TGTGCCTGGGGACGAGAGGCAGGGCACCCACGGGATACGCAGTATTTT
-	-	TRBJ2-5	TRBV28	CASSFLRLQETQYF	TGTGCCAGCAGTTTCTTACGACTTCAAGAGACCCAGTACTTC
-	-	TRBJ2-1	TRBV5-6	CASSFRYNEQFF	TGTGCCAGCAGCTTCCGCTACAATGAGCAGTTCTTC
-	-	TRBJ2-2	TRBV28	CASSRVNTGELFF	TGTGCCAGTAGCAGGGTTAACACCGGGGAGCTGTTTTTT
-	TRBD1	TRBJ2-7	TRBV27	CASSWTGTGSYEQYF	TGTGCCAGCAGTTGGACCGGGACAGGATCTTACGAGCAGTACTTC
-	TRBD2	TRBJ2-3	TRBV28	CASTPRTSVYTQYF	TGTGCCAGCACCCCCCGGACTAGCGTTTATACGCAGTATTTT
-	TRBD1	TRBJ1-2	TRBV5-1	CASSRTPTMGGQGGEVYGYTF	TGCGCCAGCAGCCGAACTCCTACTATGGGGGGACAGGGGGGCGAAGTATATGGCTACACCTTC
-	TRBD1	TRBJ2-1	TRBV7-2	CASSSATGLFF	TGTGCCAGCAGCTCCGCGACAGGGCTCTTCTTC